This T cell receptor beta chain derives from a study of OX40 agonist ivuxolimab in advanced cancers. TCRdb's copy holds only in-frame clones and misses some; the assay was immunoSEQ multiplex PCR. The profile shows about 37,000 clones, 85% of them singletons. There are 17 residues in the CDR3. Deletions cut 0 bases from V and 2 bases from J, with 16 bases between. Germline V lookup: CDR1 LNHNV, CDR2 YYDKDF (reference sequence). The chain combines TRBV15 with TRBJ1-2; D is unresolved. Sequenced material: CD4+ or CD8+ T cells sorted from blood, taken in a trial of the OX40 agonist ivuxolimab. This receptor was identified in an adult with an advanced solid tumor such as melanoma, head and neck, liver or kidney cancer. For the CDR3, the DNA is TGTGCCACCAGCAGAGATTACCCCTCCAACGGCAACTATGGCTACACCTTC. Protein: CATSRDYPSNGNYGYTF.